This entry lists 23 T cell receptor beta chains sequenced from one sample in a study. MiXCR was run by TCRdb on the 5' RACE reads, yielding one entry per CDR3 protein. The sample consists of 35,000 to 50,000 distinct CDR3 sequences, around 28% of them appearing once. The sample comprised tumor-infiltrating memory CD4+ T cells sorted from the breast tumor. The subset: memory CD4+ T cells, CD4+CD45RO+CD25-. The receptors shown here come from a female donor with breast cancer.

There are a few counts of this clonotype. The V gene is TRBV12-3 or TRBV12-4, the J gene TRBJ1-1, with no clear D. V was clipped by 3 bases and J by 1 base, with 9 bases between them. The CDR3 is 14 amino acids. The CDR3 coding sequence is TGTGCCAGCAGTTTCAGTGGGCGGAACACTGAAGCTTTCTTT. This encodes CASSFSGRNTEAFF.

This clonotype was seen a few times. CDR3 in amino acids: CASAQAGDNSPLHF. Written as DNA, the CDR3 is TGTGCCAGCGCCCAGGCAGGGGATAATTCACCCCTCCACTTT. V and J are TRBV27 and TRBJ1-6, with D possibly TRBD1 on 6 matching bases. CDR3 length equals 14 residues. The ends were cut back, 8 bases at V and 5 bases at J, with 13 bases in the middle. Germline CDR1 reads MNHEY; CDR2 reads SMNVEV (reference sequence).

J is TRBJ1-6 and V is TRBV7-2, with 8 bases lining up with TRBD1. The CDR3 contains 16 residues. Trimming at V came to 1 base and at J to 10 bases, leaving 9 bases not matched to a gene. Germline CDR1 reads SGHTA; CDR2 reads FQGNSA. The CDR3 loop reads CASSLERVTGGSPLHF. The DNA of the CDR3 is TGTGCCAGCAGCTTAGAGAGGGTAACAGGGGGGTCACCCCTCCACTTT.

This clonotype has a handful of counts. V is TRBV20-1 and J is TRBJ2-1, with D perhaps TRBD1 (6 bases). Trimming cost V 0 bases and J 7 bases, with 16 bases left between them. The CDR3 consists of 15 residues. The germline gives CDR1 DFQATT, CDR2 SNEGSKA (reference sequence). CDR3 sequence (DNA): TGCAGTGCTAGAGATCTCCAGGGGTTTGGTAATGAGCAGTTCTTC. Translation gives CSARDLQGFGNEQFF.

This chain uses TRBV20-1 with TRBJ1-6; 11 positions agree with TRBD1. The CDR3 is 19 residues long. Germline CDR1 is DFQATT and CDR2 is SNEGSKA (reference sequence). After removal of 3 bases from V and 4 bases from J, the junction contained 14 bases not matched to a gene. The CDR3 DNA sequence: TGCAGTGCTAGGAGGGGCGAGCCGGGACAGGGGGAATATAATTCACCCCTCCACTTT. Its protein product is CSARRGEPGQGEYNSPLHF.

A note on this clonotype: Since a much larger clone is just one base distant, this may be a read error. This sequence joins TRBV20-1 and TRBJ1-2; 10 positions match TRBD1. In germline, CDR1 is DFQATT, CDR2 SNEGSKA (reference sequence). The CDR3 has 14 amino acids. Here the CDR3 reads CGALATGTGDGYTF. Here the CDR3 DNA reads TGCGGTGCTCTCGCTACCGGGACAGGGGATGGCTACACCTTC.

The chain carries TRBV5-4 and TRBJ2-5, with TRBD1 identical over 9 bases. The length of the CDR3 is 16 residues. Germline values: CDR1 SGHNT, CDR2 YYREEE (reference sequence). The V segment lost 4 bases and the J segment 2 bases; nucleotides outside the gene matches: 9. The CDR3, as DNA: TGTGCCAGCAGCCCGACTTCCGGGACAGGGCAAGAGACCCAGTACTTC. Translation: CASSPTSGTGQETQYF.

This clonotype was counted a few times. In DNA, the CDR3 is TGTGCCACCAGTGATTCCCCGCCTTACACCGGGGAGCTGTTTTTT. It specifies CATSDSPPYTGELFF. The V call is TRBV24-1, the J call TRBJ2-2; no reliable D call. The germline V gene encodes CDR1 KGHDR and CDR2 SFDVKD. V gave up 2 bases and J gave up 3 bases, with 9 bases separating them. CDR3 length: 15 residues.

There are a few counts of this clonotype. The genes are TRBV29-1 and TRBJ1-1; D is ambiguous. The CDR3 extends over 13 amino acids. Looked up from germline, CDR1 is SQVTM and CDR2 is ANQGSEA. V lost 7 bases, J lost 5 bases, and 17 bases lay in between. The CDR3 coding sequence is TGCAGCGCCACTGGACGGGGAGGGACTGAAGCTTTCTTT. Translation gives CSATGRGGTEAFF.

The chain couples TRBV4-1 to TRBJ1-6; D ambiguous. Germline V gives CDR1 MGHRA, CDR2 YSYEKL. The CDR3 has 16 amino acids. Deletions cut 1 base from V and 8 bases from J, with 15 bases between. This CDR3 is CASSQVKGRRDSPLHF. For the CDR3, the DNA is TGCGCCAGCAGCCAAGTGAAGGGCCGCCGCGATTCACCCCTCCACTTT.

J is TRBJ1-2 and V is TRBV20-1, with D hard to call. The CDR3 length is 14 residues. Germline V gene lookup returns CDR1 DFQATT and CDR2 SNEGSKA (reference sequence). The V end lost 4 bases, the J end lost 2 bases, and 14 bases lay between the germline ends. CDR3 bases: TGCAGTGCTACGGCGGACCCGGGCAACTATGGCTACACCTTC. This encodes CSATADPGNYGYTF.

Remarks on this clonotype: A much larger clone differs from this one at a single base, so this may be a read error. The genes are TRBV27 and TRBJ1-1; D not certain. The CDR3 contains 15 residues. Per germline, CDR1 MNHEY and CDR2 SMNVEV (reference sequence). Between the trimmed V and J ends, which lost 2 bases and 3 bases, there was a span of 13 bases. CDR3 nucleotides: TGTGCCAGCAGTTTAAAGGCAGGAATGGACACTGAAGCTTTCTTT. It yields the protein CASSLKAGMDTEAFF.

The V and J genes are TRBV5-1 and TRBJ2-7; 7 bases fit TRBD2. Per germline, CDR1 SGHRS and CDR2 YFSETQ. After removal of 2 bases from V and 2 bases from J, the junction contained 4 bases not matched to a gene. This CDR3 is built from 14 residues. The CDR3 coding sequence is TGCGCCAGCAGCTTCAGGGACTACACCTACGAGCAGTACTTC. The encoded protein is CASSFRDYTYEQYF.

There are a few counts of this clonotype. The chain uses TRBV7-3 and TRBJ2-6; either TRBD1 or TRBD2 may fit D (5 bases each). Germline CDR1 SGHTA, CDR2 FQGTGA. The CDR3 runs to 17 residues. The V gene lost 2 bases and the J gene lost 1 base, with 12 bases spanning the gap. CDR3 sequence reads: CASSLGGPKSGANVLTF. CDR3 DNA: TGTGCCAGCAGCTTAGGGGGACCGAAATCTGGGGCCAACGTCCTGACTTTC.

This chain uses TRBV18 with TRBJ2-2, with no clear D. CDR3 length: 16 amino acids. In germline, CDR1 is KGHSH, CDR2 LQKENI. V was pared by 6 bases and J by 0 bases, with 14 bases between. The CDR3 here is CASSSTWPANTGELFF. The CDR3 DNA sequence: TGTGCCAGCTCGAGCACGTGGCCCGCGAACACCGGGGAGCTGTTTTTT.

The CDR3 bases are TGTGCCACCAGTGGTCCCCCCGGTAGGATCGCCGACACCGGGGAGCTGTTTTTT. Encoded protein: CATSGPPGRIADTGELFF. The chain is built from TRBV24-1 and TRBJ2-2; no clear D. The V and J ends lost 5 bases and 3 bases respectively, with 21 bases between them. The germline gives CDR1 KGHDR, CDR2 SFDVKD. The CDR3 consists of 18 residues.

Ten or more counts support this clonotype. This chain joins TRBV20-1 and TRBJ2-1, with a tentative D call TRBD1 (5 bases). This CDR3 region has 16 residues. CDR1 DFQATT and CDR2 SNEGSKA come from the germline V gene (reference sequence). The ends were cut back, 6 bases at V and 4 bases at J, with 22 bases in the middle. CDR3 sequence: CSARTLATDEYNEQFF. The CDR3 DNA reads TGCAGTGCCCGGACCCTTGCGACAGACGAATACAATGAGCAGTTCTTC.

A few counts support this clonotype. This sequence joins TRBV12-3 or TRBV12-4 and TRBJ2-3; D gene unclear. This CDR3 spans 17 amino acids. The V and J ends lost 2 bases and 0 bases respectively, with 15 bases between them. CDR3 DNA sequence: TGTGCCAGCAGTTTAACCCCCCAGAGATCTAGCACAGATACGCAGTATTTT. This translates into CASSLTPQRSSTDTQYF.

This clonotype appeared once. The chain joins TRBV6-6 to TRBJ2-7; 7 bases are shared with TRBD1. Germline V gene sequence: CDR1 MNHNY, CDR2 SVGAGI (reference sequence). This CDR3 region has 15 residues. With V trimmed by 2 bases and J by 0 bases, 4 bases remained unmatched. The CDR3 region has the DNA TGTGCCAGCAGTTACAGGGACAGTAGCTCCTACGAGCAGTACTTC. Translated: CASSYRDSSSYEQYF.

This clonotype turned up a few times. The V gene is TRBV12-3 or TRBV12-4, the J gene TRBJ1-6; D gene uncertain. V was shortened by 5 bases and J by 9 bases, with 11 bases between the two germline ends. The CDR3 sequence is 13 residues long. Here the CDR3 reads CASSPGPGSPLHF. The CDR3 bases are TGTGCCAGCAGTCCCGGTCCGGGTTCACCCCTCCACTTT.

This clonotype was seen more than once but under ten times. This CDR3 reads CASSQDGSGYTF. CDR3 sequence (DNA): TGTGCCAGCAGCCAAGATGGGAGTGGCTACACCTTC. V gene TRBV4-2 combines with J gene TRBJ1-2; D unclear. This CDR3 has 12 amino acids. The germline CDR1 and CDR2 sequences are LGHNA and YNFKEQ. Deletions cut 0 bases from V and 7 bases from J, with 6 bases between.

This chain uses TRBV7-3 with TRBJ1-6; D is possibly TRBD1 (6 bases). Germline CDR1 reads SGHTA; CDR2 reads FQGTGA. Trimming left V 3 bases short and J 12 bases short, with 12 bases between. There are 13 residues in the CDR3. The CDR3 region is CASSFTGTRPLHF. Written as DNA, the CDR3 is TGTGCCAGCAGCTTCACAGGGACTAGACCCCTCCACTTT.

This clonotype was seen once. The chain uses TRBV5-5 and TRBJ2-7; 9 bases agree with TRBD2. The junction had 7 bases not matched to a gene; V was cut back by 4 bases and J by 2 bases. CDR1 is SGHKS, CDR2 YYEKEE, per germline (reference sequence). This CDR3 has 15 residues. The CDR3 DNA reads TGTGCCAGCAGCCCTGGGACTAGCTTTACCTACGAGCAGTACTTC. Encoded protein: CASSPGTSFTYEQYF.